This T cell receptor beta chain was profiled in a study of identical twins. Study-wide findings and caveats: It was out-of-frame TCR alpha sharing in monozygotic twins that models underestimated. Sequences that were out-of-frame, alpha and twin-shared displayed an excess of low generation probability.

It was template switching that added a universal primer site, and there were unique molecular identifiers on the cDNA. From the 5' RACE reads, TCRdb called clonotypes with MiXCR, one entry per CDR3 protein. The data hold around 960,000 distinct CDR3 sequences, with approximately 13% observed a single time. This clonotype appeared a few times. Its target is not known. V was trimmed by 0 bases and J by 0 bases, leaving 9 bases between them. Germline CDR1 and CDR2: DFQATT and SNEGSKA (reference sequence). The CDR3 spans 15 residues. This sample was shared with a second study, whose subject was yellow fever vaccine responses in identical twins.

This TCR was recovered from a woman aged 18-30 years in good health. V usage is TRBV20-1 and J usage is TRBJ2-4; D is ambiguous. Material: PBMCs. CDR3 amino acids: CSARDPRLAKNIQYF. The CDR3, as DNA: TGCAGTGCTAGAGATCCCAGACTAGCCAAAAACATTCAGTACTTC.